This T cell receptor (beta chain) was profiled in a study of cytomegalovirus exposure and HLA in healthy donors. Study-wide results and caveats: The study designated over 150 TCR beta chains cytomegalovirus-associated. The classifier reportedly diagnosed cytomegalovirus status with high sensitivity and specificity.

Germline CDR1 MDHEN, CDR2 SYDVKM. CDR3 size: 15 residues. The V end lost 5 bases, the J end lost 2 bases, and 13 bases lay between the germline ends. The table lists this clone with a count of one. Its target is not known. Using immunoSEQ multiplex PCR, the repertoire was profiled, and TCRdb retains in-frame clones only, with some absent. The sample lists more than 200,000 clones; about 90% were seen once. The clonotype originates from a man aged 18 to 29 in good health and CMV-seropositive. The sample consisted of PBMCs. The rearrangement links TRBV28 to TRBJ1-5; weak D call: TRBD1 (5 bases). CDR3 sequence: CASSPTGRGNQPQHF. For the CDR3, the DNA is TGTGCCAGCAGTCCGACGGGACGGGGCAATCAGCCCCAGCATTTT.